The source of this TCR beta chain is a study of blood T cell repertoires in COVID-19. Turning to the study itself: COVID-19 samples from acute and convalescent phases originated in the United States, Italy and Spain. T cells, B-cell-depleted T cells, or PBMCs supplied cDNA or gDNA.

V trimming: 6 bases; J trimming: 4 bases; junction bases outside the gene matches: 8. This CDR3 contains 15 residues. CDR1 and CDR2 from the germline V gene are MDHEN and SYDVKM. Authors' processing steps: Amplification with reference gene primers provided the estimates of nucleated cell counts. Produced via immunoSEQ multiplex PCR; TCRdb's table is partial and in-frame only. Clonal size and the V and J genes are those of that table, whereas D and trimming came from the DNA. The sample shows 150,000 to 160,000 clones, 60% to 85% of them seen only once. The specimen was peripheral blood. The source of this sequence is a man older than 75 with acute or convalescent COVID-19. J is TRBJ1-5 and V is TRBV28; 8 positions match TRBD1. Here the CDR3 DNA reads TGTGCCAGCAGGTACAGGGGGTTGGGAAATCAGCCCCAGCATTTT. It specifies CASRYRGLGNQPQHF. The full variable domain, completed using reference TRBV28 and TRBJ1-5, is DVKVTQSSRYLVKRTGEKVFLECVQDMDHENMFWYRQDPGLGLRLIYFSYDVKMKEKGDIPEGYSVSREKKERFSLILESASTNQTSMYLCASRYRGLGNQPQHFGDGTRLSIL.